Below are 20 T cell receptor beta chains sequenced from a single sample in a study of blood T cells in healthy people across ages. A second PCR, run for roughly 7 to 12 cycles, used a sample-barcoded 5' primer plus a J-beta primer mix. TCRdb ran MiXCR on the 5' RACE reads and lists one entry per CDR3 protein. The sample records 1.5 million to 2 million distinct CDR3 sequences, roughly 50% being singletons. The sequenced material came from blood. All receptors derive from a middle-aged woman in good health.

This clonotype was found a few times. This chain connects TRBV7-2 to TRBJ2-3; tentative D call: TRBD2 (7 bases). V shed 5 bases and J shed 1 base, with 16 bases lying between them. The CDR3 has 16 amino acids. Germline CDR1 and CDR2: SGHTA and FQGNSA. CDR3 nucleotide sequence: TGTGCCAGCAGCCGTACTAGGGGGGGGGGCACAGATACGCAGTATTTT. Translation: CASSRTRGGGTDTQYF.

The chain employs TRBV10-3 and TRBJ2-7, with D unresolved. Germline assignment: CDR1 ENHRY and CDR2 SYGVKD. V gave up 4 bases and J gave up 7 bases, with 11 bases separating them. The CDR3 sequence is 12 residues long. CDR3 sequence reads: CAISAENDEQYF. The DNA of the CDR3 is TGTGCCATCAGTGCCGAGAATGATGAGCAGTACTTC.

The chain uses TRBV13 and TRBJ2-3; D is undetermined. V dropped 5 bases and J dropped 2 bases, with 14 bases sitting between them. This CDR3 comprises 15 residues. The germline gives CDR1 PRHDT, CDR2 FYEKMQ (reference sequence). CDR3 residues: CASSPPGPNTDTQYF. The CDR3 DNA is TGTGCCAGCAGCCCACCGGGCCCTAACACAGATACGCAGTATTTT.

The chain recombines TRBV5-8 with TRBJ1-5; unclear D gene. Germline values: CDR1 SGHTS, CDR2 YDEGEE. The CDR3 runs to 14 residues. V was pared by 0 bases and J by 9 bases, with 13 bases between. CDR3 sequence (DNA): TGTGCCAGCAGCTTGGATGCGGCCCTAGGGCCCCAGCATTTT. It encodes CASSLDAALGPQHF.

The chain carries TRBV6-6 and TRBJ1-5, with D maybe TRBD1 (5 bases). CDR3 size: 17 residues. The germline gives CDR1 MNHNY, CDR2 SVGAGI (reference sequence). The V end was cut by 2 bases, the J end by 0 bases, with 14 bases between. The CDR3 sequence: CASSYGADLVSNQPQHF. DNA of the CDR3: TGTGCCAGCAGTTACGGGGCGGATCTAGTTAGCAATCAGCCCCAGCATTTT.

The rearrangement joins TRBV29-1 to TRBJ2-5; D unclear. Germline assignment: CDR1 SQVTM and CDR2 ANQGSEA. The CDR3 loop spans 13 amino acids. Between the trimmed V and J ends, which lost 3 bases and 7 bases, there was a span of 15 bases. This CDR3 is CSVEETELSTQYF. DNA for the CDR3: TGCAGCGTTGAGGAAACAGAGTTATCGACCCAGTACTTC.

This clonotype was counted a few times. The CDR3 DNA sequence: TGCGCCAGCAGCTTGGGCGACAGGGGGCTGAACGAGCAGTACTTC. Translating it yields CASSLGDRGLNEQYF. The chain joins TRBV5-1 to TRBJ2-7, with 10 positions matching TRBD1. With 0 bases clipped from V and 5 bases from J, the junction kept 5 bases outside the gene matches. The germline CDR1 and CDR2 sequences are SGHRS and YFSETQ. The CDR3 totals 15 residues.

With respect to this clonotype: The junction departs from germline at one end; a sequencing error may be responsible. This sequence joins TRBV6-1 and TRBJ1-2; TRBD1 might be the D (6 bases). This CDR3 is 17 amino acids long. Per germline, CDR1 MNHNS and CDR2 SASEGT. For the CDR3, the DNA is TGTGCCAGCAGAGAAGCCACCGGGACGGGGGGCAACTATGGCTACACCTTC. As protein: CASREATGTGGNYGYTF.

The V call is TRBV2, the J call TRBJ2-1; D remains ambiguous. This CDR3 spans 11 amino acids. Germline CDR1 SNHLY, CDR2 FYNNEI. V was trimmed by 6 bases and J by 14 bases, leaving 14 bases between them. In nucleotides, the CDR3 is TGTGCCAGCAGGAGGATGGAGATTAAGTTCTTC. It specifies CASRRMEIKFF.

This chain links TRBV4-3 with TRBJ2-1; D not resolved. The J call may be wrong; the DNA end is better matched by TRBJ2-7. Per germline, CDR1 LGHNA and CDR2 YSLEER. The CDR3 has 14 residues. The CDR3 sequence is CASSQDRSSNEQYF. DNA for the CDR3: TGCGCCAGCAGCCAAGATCGGAGTTCCAATGAGCAGTACTTC.

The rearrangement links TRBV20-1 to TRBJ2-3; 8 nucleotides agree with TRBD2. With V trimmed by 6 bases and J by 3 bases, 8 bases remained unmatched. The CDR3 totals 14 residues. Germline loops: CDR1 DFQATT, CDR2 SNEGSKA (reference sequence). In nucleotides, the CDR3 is TGCAGTGCCCGATGGCGCGGGGGGACAGATACGCAGTATTTT. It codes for CSARWRGGTDTQYF.

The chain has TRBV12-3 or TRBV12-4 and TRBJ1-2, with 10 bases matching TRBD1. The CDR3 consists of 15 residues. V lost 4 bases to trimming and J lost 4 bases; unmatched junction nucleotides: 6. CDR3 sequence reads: CASSSQGQGIYGYTF. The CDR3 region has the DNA TGTGCCAGCAGTTCACAGGGACAGGGGATCTATGGCTACACCTTC.

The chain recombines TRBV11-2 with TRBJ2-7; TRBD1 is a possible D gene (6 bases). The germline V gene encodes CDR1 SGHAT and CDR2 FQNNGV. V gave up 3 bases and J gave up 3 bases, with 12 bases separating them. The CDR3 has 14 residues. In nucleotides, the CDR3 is TGTGCCAGCAGCTTCGACAGGATAAACTACGAGCAGTACTTC. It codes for CASSFDRINYEQYF. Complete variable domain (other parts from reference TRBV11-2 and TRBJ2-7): EAGVAQSPRYKIIEKRQSVAFWCNPISGHATLYWYQQILGQGPKLLIQFQNNGVVDDSQLPKDRFSAERLKGVDSTLKIQPAKLEDSAVYLCASSFDRINYEQYFGPGTRLTVT.

The CDR3, as DNA: TGCGCCAGCAGCCACCCTTCAGGACAGGGGGCTTATGAGCAGTACTTC. Translating it yields CASSHPSGQGAYEQYF. This chain links TRBV4-1 with TRBJ2-5, with 11 bases identical to TRBD1. The V gene end was trimmed by 3 bases and the J gene end by 11 bases; junction bases not matched to a gene: 14. CDR3 length equals 16 residues. Looked up from germline, CDR1 is MGHRA and CDR2 is YSYEKL.

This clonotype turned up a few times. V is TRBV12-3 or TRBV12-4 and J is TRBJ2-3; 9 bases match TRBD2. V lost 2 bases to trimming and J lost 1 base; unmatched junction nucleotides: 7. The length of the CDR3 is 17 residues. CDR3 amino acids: CASSLYSGGTRTDTQYF. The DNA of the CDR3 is TGTGCCAGCAGTTTATACAGCGGGGGGACCCGCACAGATACGCAGTATTTT.

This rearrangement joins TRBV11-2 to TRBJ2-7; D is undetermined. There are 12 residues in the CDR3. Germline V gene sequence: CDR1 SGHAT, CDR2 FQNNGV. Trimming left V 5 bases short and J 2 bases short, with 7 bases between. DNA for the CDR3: TGTGCCAGCAGCCGGAAGACCTACGAGCAGTACTTC. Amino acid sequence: CASSRKTYEQYF.

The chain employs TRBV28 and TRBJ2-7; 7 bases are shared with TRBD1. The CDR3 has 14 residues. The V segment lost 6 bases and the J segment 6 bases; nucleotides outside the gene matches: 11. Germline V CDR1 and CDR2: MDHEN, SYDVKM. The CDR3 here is CASRKDRARLEQYF. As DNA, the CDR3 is TGTGCCAGCAGGAAAGACAGGGCAAGGCTCGAGCAGTACTTC.

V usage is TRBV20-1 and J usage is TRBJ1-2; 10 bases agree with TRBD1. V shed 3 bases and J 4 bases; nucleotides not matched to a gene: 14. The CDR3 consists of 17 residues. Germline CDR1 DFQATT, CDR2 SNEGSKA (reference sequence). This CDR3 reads CSASGDRDRGASYGYTF. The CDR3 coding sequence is TGCAGTGCTAGCGGTGACCGGGACAGGGGTGCCAGCTATGGCTACACCTTC.

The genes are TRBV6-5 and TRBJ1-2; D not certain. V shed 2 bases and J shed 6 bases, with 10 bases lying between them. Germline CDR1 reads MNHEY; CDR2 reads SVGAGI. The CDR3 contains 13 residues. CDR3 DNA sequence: TGTGCCAGCAGTTACGTGGCGGGGAATGGCTACACCTTC. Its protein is CASSYVAGNGYTF.

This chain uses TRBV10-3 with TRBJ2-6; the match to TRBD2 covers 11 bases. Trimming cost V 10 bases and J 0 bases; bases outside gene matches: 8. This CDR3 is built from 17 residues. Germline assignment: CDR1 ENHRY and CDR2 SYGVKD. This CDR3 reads CATTSGRSNSGANVLTF. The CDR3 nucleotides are TGTGCCACCACTAGCGGGAGATCCAACTCTGGGGCCAACGTCCTGACTTTC.